These 27 T cell receptor beta chains were sequenced from one sample in a study of identical twins. TCRdb called the 5' RACE reads again in MiXCR, with one record for every CDR3 protein. The table records 1.5 million to 2 million distinct CDR3 sequences, roughly a third of them present only once. The specimen sequenced was cord blood. These receptors were collected from a newborn girl in good health.

This clonotype was seen a handful of times. The chain uses TRBV12-3 or TRBV12-4 and TRBJ1-5, with 11 bases lining up with TRBD1. The CDR3 extends over 15 amino acids. The V and J ends lost 6 bases and 7 bases, in that order; junction bases with no gene match: 8. The CDR3 nucleotides read TGTGCCAGCAGCGCCGGACAGGGGGCTCAACAGCCCCAGCATTTT. It encodes CASSAGQGAQQPQHF.

The rearrangement uses TRBV21-1 and TRBJ2-5. TRBV21-1 is shown as a pseudogene. This CDR3 has 8 residues. CDR3 nucleotide sequence: TGTGCCAGCAGCTTTCGGTACTTC. Encoded protein: CASSFRYF.

Only a few counts were recorded for this clonotype. The chain is built from TRBV4-1 and TRBJ2-7; 10 bases map to TRBD2. CDR3 length: 14 amino acids. Looked up from germline, CDR1 is MGHRA and CDR2 is YSYEKL. V dropped 5 bases and J dropped 3; count of bases not matched to a gene: 4. Here the CDR3 DNA reads TGCGCCAGCAGCGATCGGACTAGCGGCTACGAGCAGTACTTC. Protein: CASSDRTSGYEQYF.

This clonotype was observed a handful of times. The J gene is TRBJ2-3, the V gene TRBV25-1; 9 bases agree with TRBD1. The length of the CDR3 is 13 residues. V was pared by 4 bases and J by 4 bases, with 0 bases of the junction left unmatched. The germline gives CDR1 MGHDK, CDR2 SYGVNS. The chain's CDR3 is CASSGTGADTQYF. The CDR3 bases are TGTGCCAGCAGTGGGACAGGGGCAGATACGCAGTATTTT.

The CDR3 here is CSAIDRGQGAYEQYF. For the CDR3, the DNA is TGCAGTGCTATAGATAGGGGACAGGGGGCCTACGAGCAGTACTTC. This sequence joins TRBV20-1 and TRBJ2-7; 11 nucleotides agree with TRBD1. The CDR3 runs 15 residues. V lost 4 bases to trimming and J lost 2 bases; unmatched junction nucleotides: 7. Germline CDR1 and CDR2: DFQATT and SNEGSKA (reference sequence).

The rearrangement joins TRBV11-2 to TRBJ2-1, with 9 bases lining up with TRBD2. The junction had 9 bases not matched to a gene; V was cut back by 1 base and J by 5 bases. Germline V lookup: CDR1 SGHAT, CDR2 FQNNGV. This CDR3 comprises 17 residues. The CDR3 sequence is CASSLALAGYPHNEQFF. The CDR3 nucleotides read TGTGCCAGCAGCTTAGCCCTAGCGGGGTACCCTCACAATGAGCAGTTCTTC. The whole variable domain, remainder taken from reference TRBV11-2 and TRBJ2-1, is EAGVAQSPRYKIIEKRQSVAFWCNPISGHATLYWYQQILGQGPKLLIQFQNNGVVDDSQLPKDRFSAERLKGVDSTLKIQPAKLEDSAVYLCASSLALAGYPHNEQFFGPGTRLTVL.

J is TRBJ1-1 and V is TRBV7-2; 7 bases map to TRBD1. CDR1 and CDR2 from the germline V gene are SGHTA and FQGNSA. After removal of 7 bases from V and 5 bases from J, the junction contained 10 bases not matched to a gene. This CDR3 region has 14 residues. CDR3 in DNA: TGTGCCAGCAACTCTTACAGGGGAAAAACTGAAGCTTTCTTT. Translation: CASNSYRGKTEAFF.

This clonotype was seen at least ten times. DNA of the CDR3: TGCGCCAGCAGTCCGTTGGCAGGGACTGAAGCTTTCTTT. Translated, it gives CASSPLAGTEAFF. The chain employs TRBV5-1 and TRBJ1-1, with a weak D call TRBD1 (5 bases). The CDR3 spans 13 residues. V lost 5 bases and J 5 bases, leaving 13 bases between the germline ends. Germline V gene lookup returns CDR1 SGHRS and CDR2 YFSETQ. Complete variable domain (other parts from reference TRBV5-1 and TRBJ1-1): KAGVTQTPRYLIKTRGQQVTLSCSPISGHRSVSWYQQTPGQGLQFLFEYFSETQRNKGNFPGRFSGRQFSNSRSEMNVSTLELGDSALYLCASSPLAGTEAFFGQGTRLTVV.

This clonotype was counted a few times. The chain couples TRBV20-1 to TRBJ2-7; possibly TRBD2 for D (6 bases). CDR3 length equals 16 residues. Germline V CDR1 and CDR2: DFQATT, SNEGSKA (reference sequence). Trimming took off 5 bases at V and 0 bases at J, with 20 bases between the two ends. As DNA, the CDR3 is TGCAGTGCTGGAAGGCCGGGGGTCTCGACCTCCTACGAGCAGTACTTC. Translated: CSAGRPGVSTSYEQYF.

The chain combines TRBV20-1 with TRBJ2-4; D possibly corresponds to TRBD2 (5 bases). The DNA end favors TRBJ2-7, so the J call may be wrong. Germline V lookup: CDR1 DFQATT, CDR2 SNEGSKA (reference sequence). This CDR3 spans 16 amino acids. Here the CDR3 DNA reads TGCAGTGCTAGAGATCAAGGTAGCGAGCTGGAGAGCGAGCAGTACTTC. Protein product: CSARDQGSELESEQYF.

This chain connects TRBV29-1 to TRBJ2-7, with D uncertain. The germline V gene encodes CDR1 SQVTM and CDR2 ANQGSEA. V was cut by 4 bases and J by 6 bases, with 22 bases left in between. The CDR3 length is 15 residues. The CDR3 DNA reads TGCAGCGTTGGATTTGAGGCCCCATACGAAAGCGAGCAGTACTTC. Translation gives CSVGFEAPYESEQYF.

This clonotype was picked up a small number of times. This sequence joins TRBV5-1 and TRBJ2-3, with 7 bases fitting TRBD1. Germline-derived CDR1 and CDR2 are SGHRS and YFSETQ. J lost 1 base, V lost 1 base, and 6 bases had no gene match. The CDR3 has 16 residues. The CDR3 region has the DNA TGCGCCAGCAGCTTGCGACAGGGTGTTGGCACAGATACGCAGTATTTT. This encodes CASSLRQGVGTDTQYF.

This clonotype was picked up a small number of times. The V call is TRBV20-1, the J call TRBJ2-1, with TRBD2 matching over 7 bases. V gave up 1 base and J gave up 7 bases; unmatched junction bases: 10. The CDR3 is 15 residues long. Per the germline V gene, CDR1 is DFQATT and CDR2 is SNEGSKA (reference sequence). The CDR3 sequence is CSARAVGGNANEQFF. CDR3 nucleotides: TGCAGTGCTAGAGCGGTGGGGGGGAACGCAAATGAGCAGTTCTTC.

A few counts support this clonotype. The rearrangement links TRBV7-9 to TRBJ1-1, with TRBD1 matching over 8 bases. This CDR3 has 16 residues. The germline V gene has CDR1 SEHNR and CDR2 FQNEAQ (reference sequence). The ends lost 5 bases at V and 3 bases at J; junction bases unmatched: 11. The CDR3 spells CASSPSPGQAYTEAFF. The DNA of the CDR3 is TGTGCCAGCAGCCCCTCCCCGGGACAGGCATACACTGAAGCTTTCTTT.

V gene TRBV28 combines with J gene TRBJ1-6, with a weak D call TRBD1 (6 bases). This CDR3 is 15 amino acids long. Trimming cost V 5 bases and J 10 bases, with 18 bases left between them. Germline V gene data show CDR1 as MDHEN and CDR2 as SYDVKM. The CDR3 is CASSEETGRESPLHF. CDR3 sequence (DNA): TGTGCCAGCAGTGAGGAGACAGGACGGGAATCACCCCTCCACTTT. Based on the CDR3 plus reference TRBV28 and TRBJ1-6, the full variable domain is DVKVTQSSRYLVKRTGEKVFLECVQDMDHENMFWYRQDPGLGLRLIYFSYDVKMKEKGDIPEGYSVSREKKERFSLILESASTNQTSMYLCASSEETGRESPLHFGNGTRLTVT.

This chain joins TRBV27 and TRBJ2-1; no clear D. The V end was cut by 8 bases, the J end by 5 bases, with 10 bases between. Germline assignment: CDR1 MNHEY and CDR2 SMNVEV (reference sequence). The CDR3 length is 12 residues. Here the CDR3 reads CASCNKHNEQFF. The CDR3 nucleotides are TGTGCCAGCTGTAACAAACACAATGAGCAGTTCTTC.

This chain links TRBV7-9 with TRBJ1-2; no clear D gene. Germline loops: CDR1 SEHNR, CDR2 FQNEAQ (reference sequence). Trimming shortened V by 5 bases and J by 2 bases, and 12 bases separated the two germline ends. The CDR3 totals 14 residues. The CDR3 spells CASSAQLVNYGYTF. CDR3 coding DNA: TGTGCCAGCAGCGCCCAACTTGTCAACTATGGCTACACCTTC.

The rearrangement uses TRBV14 and TRBJ1-2; 7 nucleotides agree with TRBD1. Losses at the gene ends were 0 bases for V and 4 bases for J; bases not matched to a gene: 5. The germline V gene has CDR1 SGHDN and CDR2 FVKESK. The CDR3 sequence is 15 residues long. CDR3: CASSQDYRGSYGYTF. In DNA form, the CDR3 reads TGTGCCAGCAGCCAAGATTACAGGGGATCCTATGGCTACACCTTC.

The chain carries TRBV6-2 or TRBV6-3 and TRBJ2-3, with 10 bases lining up with TRBD2. V trimming: 6 bases; J trimming: 2 bases; junction bases outside the gene matches: 8. Germline V gene data show CDR1 as MNHEY and CDR2 as SVGEGT. CDR3 length: 16 residues. CDR3 nucleotides: TGTGCCAGCAGACGACTAGCGGGCCCTTTCACAGATACGCAGTATTTT. Translation gives CASRRLAGPFTDTQYF.

The rearrangement joins TRBV11-2 to TRBJ2-3; 7 bases map to TRBD1. J gave up 1 base and V 5 bases, and 6 bases lay outside the gene matches. The CDR3 covers 15 residues. The germline V gene encodes CDR1 SGHAT and CDR2 FQNNGV. CDR3 protein: CASSRQGRGTDTQYF. CDR3 in DNA: TGTGCCAGCAGCCGACAGGGACGCGGCACAGATACGCAGTATTTT.

The rearrangement joins TRBV7-2 to TRBJ2-1; unclear D gene. The CDR3 is 13 amino acids. Trimming pared 3 bases from V and 8 bases from J, leaving 11 bases between. Germline V gives CDR1 SGHTA, CDR2 FQGNSA. The CDR3 bases are TGTGCCAGCAGCTTGTTGATTATAGATGAGCAGTTCTTC. Residues: CASSLLIIDEQFF.

This clonotype occurred a few times. The chain joins TRBV9 to TRBJ2-1, with D possibly being TRBD2 (6 bases). This CDR3 spans 16 amino acids. Germline V CDR1 and CDR2: SGDLS, YYNGEE. The V end was cut by 3 bases, the J end by 4 bases, with 17 bases between. CDR3 bases: TGTGCCAGCAGCGAGAGGACTATGGGAAGTTACAATGAGCAGTTCTTC. Its protein product is CASSERTMGSYNEQFF.

The chain couples TRBV7-9 to TRBJ1-1, with unresolved D. The V end lost 5 bases, the J end lost 7 bases, and 11 bases lay between the germline ends. The CDR3 spans 12 residues. Germline loops: CDR1 SEHNR, CDR2 FQNEAQ (reference sequence). CDR3 nucleotides: TGTGCCAGCAGCCGGAAGGGCCTTGAAGCTTTCTTT. Translation gives CASSRKGLEAFF.

This sequence joins TRBV2 and TRBJ1-2; D ambiguous. Germline-derived CDR1 and CDR2 are SNHLY and FYNNEI. Trimming took off 2 bases at V and 8 bases at J, with 9 bases between the two ends. This CDR3 is built from 12 residues. The CDR3 protein is CASSEWPGGYTF. The CDR3 coding sequence is TGTGCCAGCAGTGAATGGCCCGGGGGCTACACCTTC.

V is TRBV20-1 and J is TRBJ2-5; either TRBD1 or TRBD2 may fit D (5 bases each). Germline CDR1 and CDR2: DFQATT and SNEGSKA (reference sequence). V was shortened by 4 bases and J by 1 base, with 10 bases between the two germline ends. The CDR3 contains 13 residues. The CDR3 region has the DNA TGCAGTGCTACCCGGGGACCCCAAGAGACCCAGTACTTC. It is translated as CSATRGPQETQYF.

The V call is TRBV27, the J call TRBJ2-5; 7 bases fit TRBD2. The CDR3 is made up of 14 amino acids. V gave up 2 bases and J gave up 11 bases; unmatched junction bases: 11. CDR1 and CDR2 (germline): MNHEY, SMNVEV (reference sequence). CDR3: CASSLSGDYNEQYF. The DNA for the CDR3 is TGTGCCAGCAGTTTAAGCGGGGACTACAATGAGCAGTACTTC.

The J gene is TRBJ2-2, the V gene TRBV18; TRBD2 agrees at 10 bases. Germline loops: CDR1 KGHSH, CDR2 LQKENI. V dropped 3 bases and J dropped 7; count of bases not matched to a gene: 8. This CDR3 is built from 16 residues. CDR3 sequence: CASSPLGLALHGELFF. Written as DNA, the CDR3 is TGTGCCAGCTCACCCCTGGGACTAGCGCTTCACGGGGAGCTGTTTTTT.